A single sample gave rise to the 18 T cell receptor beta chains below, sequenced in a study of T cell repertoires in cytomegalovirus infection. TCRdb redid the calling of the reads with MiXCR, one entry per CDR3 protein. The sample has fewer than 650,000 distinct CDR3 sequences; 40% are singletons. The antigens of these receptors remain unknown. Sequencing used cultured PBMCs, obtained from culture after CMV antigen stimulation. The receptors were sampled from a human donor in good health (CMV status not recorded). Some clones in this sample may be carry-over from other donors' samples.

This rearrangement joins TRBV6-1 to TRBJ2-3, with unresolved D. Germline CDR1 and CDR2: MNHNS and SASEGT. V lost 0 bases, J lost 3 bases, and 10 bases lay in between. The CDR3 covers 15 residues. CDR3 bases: TGTGCCAGCAGTGAAGCCCCTTCGACGACAGATACGCAGTATTTT. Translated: CASSEAPSTTDTQYF.

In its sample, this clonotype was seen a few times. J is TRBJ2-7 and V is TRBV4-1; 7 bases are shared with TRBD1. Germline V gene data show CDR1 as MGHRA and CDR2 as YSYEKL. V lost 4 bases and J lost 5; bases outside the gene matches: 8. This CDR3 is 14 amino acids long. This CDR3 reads CASSLRQGSHEQYF. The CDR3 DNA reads TGCGCCAGCAGCCTCCGACAGGGTAGCCACGAGCAGTACTTC.

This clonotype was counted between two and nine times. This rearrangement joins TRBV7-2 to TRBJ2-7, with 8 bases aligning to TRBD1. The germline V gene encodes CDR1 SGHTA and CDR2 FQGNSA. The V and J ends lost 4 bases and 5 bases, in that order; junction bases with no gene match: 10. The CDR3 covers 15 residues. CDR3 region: CASSSKPGTGHEQYF. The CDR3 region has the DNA TGTGCCAGCAGCTCAAAACCCGGGACAGGTCACGAGCAGTACTTC.

CDR3: CAISGRAFQETQYF. The CDR3 DNA follows: TGTGCCATTAGCGGGAGGGCCTTCCAAGAGACCCAGTACTTC. The chain joins TRBV10-3 to TRBJ2-5; 11 bases fit TRBD2. Trimming at V came to 9 bases and at J to 1 base, leaving 4 bases not matched to a gene. CDR3 size: 14 residues. CDR1 is ENHRY and CDR2 is SYGVKD in the germline V gene.

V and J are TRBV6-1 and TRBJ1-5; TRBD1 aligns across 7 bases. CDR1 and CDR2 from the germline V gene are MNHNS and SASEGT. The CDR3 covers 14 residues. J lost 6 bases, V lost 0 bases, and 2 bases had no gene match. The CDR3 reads CASSEAQGFQPQHF. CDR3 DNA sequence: TGTGCCAGCAGTGAAGCACAGGGGTTTCAGCCCCAGCATTTT.

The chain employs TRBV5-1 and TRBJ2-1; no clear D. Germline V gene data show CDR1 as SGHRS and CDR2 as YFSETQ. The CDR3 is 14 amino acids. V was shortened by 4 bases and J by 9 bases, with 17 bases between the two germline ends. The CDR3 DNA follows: TGCGCCAGCAGCCCCCTCGGGTATTCGGGTGAGCAGTTCTTC. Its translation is CASSPLGYSGEQFF.

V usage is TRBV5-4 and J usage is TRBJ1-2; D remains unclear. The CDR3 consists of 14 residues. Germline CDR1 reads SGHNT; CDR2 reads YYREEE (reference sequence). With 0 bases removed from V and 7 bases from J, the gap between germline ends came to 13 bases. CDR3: CASSLGTLDLGYTF. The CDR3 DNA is TGTGCCAGCAGCTTGGGGACCTTAGATCTTGGCTACACCTTC.

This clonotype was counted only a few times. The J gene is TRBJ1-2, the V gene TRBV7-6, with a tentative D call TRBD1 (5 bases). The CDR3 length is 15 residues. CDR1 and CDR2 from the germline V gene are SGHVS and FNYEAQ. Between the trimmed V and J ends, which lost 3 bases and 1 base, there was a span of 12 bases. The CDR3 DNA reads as TGTGCCAGCAGCTTGGGGGGGAGGTATAACTATGGCTACACCTTC. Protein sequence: CASSLGGRYNYGYTF.

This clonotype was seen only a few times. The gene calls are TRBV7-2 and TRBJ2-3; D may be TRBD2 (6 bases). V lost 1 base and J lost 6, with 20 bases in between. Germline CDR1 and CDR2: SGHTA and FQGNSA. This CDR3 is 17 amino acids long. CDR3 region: CASSLEQRAIGVDTQYF. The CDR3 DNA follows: TGTGCCAGCAGCTTAGAGCAGCGGGCCATCGGCGTGGATACGCAGTATTTT.

The DNA of the CDR3 is TGTGCCGGGGGGGAGCGGGTAACTAGCACAGATACGCAGTATTTT. It translates to CAGGERVTSTDTQYF. The chain uses TRBV6-5 and TRBJ2-3; 7 nucleotides align to TRBD2. This CDR3 comprises 15 residues. Trimming cost V 11 bases and J 0 bases; bases outside gene matches: 11. Germline lookup yields CDR1 MNHEY and CDR2 SVGAGI.

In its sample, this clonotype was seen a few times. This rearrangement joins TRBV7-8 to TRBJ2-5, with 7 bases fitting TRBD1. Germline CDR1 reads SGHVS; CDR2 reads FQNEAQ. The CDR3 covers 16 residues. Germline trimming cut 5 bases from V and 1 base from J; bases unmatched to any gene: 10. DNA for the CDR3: TGTGCCAGCAGCGCAAGGGGGCAATGGGTCCAAGAGACCCAGTACTTC. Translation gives CASSARGQWVQETQYF.

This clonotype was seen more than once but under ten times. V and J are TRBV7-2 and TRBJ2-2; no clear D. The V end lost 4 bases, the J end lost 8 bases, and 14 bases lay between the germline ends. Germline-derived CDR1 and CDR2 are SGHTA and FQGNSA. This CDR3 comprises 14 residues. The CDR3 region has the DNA TGTGCCAGCAGCTCCCGCCATGCGGCGGGGGAGCTGTTTTTT. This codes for CASSSRHAAGELFF. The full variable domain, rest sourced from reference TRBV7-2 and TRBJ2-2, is GAGVSQSPSNKVTEKGKDVELRCDPISGHTALYWYRQSLGQGLEFLIYFQGNSAPDKSGLPSDRFSAERTGGSVSTLTIQRTQQEDSAVYLCASSSRHAAGELFFGEGSRLTVL.

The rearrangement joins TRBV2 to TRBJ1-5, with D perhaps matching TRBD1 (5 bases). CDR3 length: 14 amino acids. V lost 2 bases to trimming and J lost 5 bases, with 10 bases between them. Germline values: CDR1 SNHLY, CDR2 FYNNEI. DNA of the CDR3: TGTGCCAGCAGTGAACGACAGAGCCATCAGCCCCAGCATTTT. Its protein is CASSERQSHQPQHF.

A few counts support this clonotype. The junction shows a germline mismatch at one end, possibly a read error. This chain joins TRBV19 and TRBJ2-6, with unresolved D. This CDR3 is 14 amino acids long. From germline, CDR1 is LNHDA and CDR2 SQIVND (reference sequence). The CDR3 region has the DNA TGTGCCAGTAGAATAGGGACTGGGGCCAACGTCCTGACTTTC. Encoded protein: CASRIGTGANVLTF.

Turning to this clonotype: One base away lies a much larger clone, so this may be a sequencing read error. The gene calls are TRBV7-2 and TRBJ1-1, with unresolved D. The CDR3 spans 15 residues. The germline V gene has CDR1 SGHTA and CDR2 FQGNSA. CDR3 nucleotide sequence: TGTGCCAGCACCCTACGTGGGGTGGAAAACACTGAAGCTCTCTTT. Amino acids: CASTLRGVENTEALF.

CDR3 region: CASSQNQGASGELFF. CDR3 in DNA: TGTGCCAGCAGCCAAAATCAGGGGGCGTCCGGGGAGCTGTTTTTT. The chain has TRBV4-2 and TRBJ2-2; 8 bases are a match to TRBD1. CDR1 and CDR2 from the germline V gene are LGHNA and YNFKEQ. Losses at the gene ends were 2 bases for V and 6 bases for J; bases not matched to a gene: 5. The CDR3 sequence is 15 residues long.

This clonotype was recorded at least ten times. CDR3 sequence: CASSPPGAGMVQYF. The CDR3 DNA reads as TGTGCCAGCAGCCCCCCCGGGGCGGGAATGGTACAGTACTTC. The rearrangement uses TRBV7-2 and TRBJ2-5; perhaps TRBD2 as D (6 bases). CDR3 length equals 14 residues. The V gene's germline CDR1 is SGHTA and CDR2 FQGNSA. V was clipped by 5 bases and J by 11 bases, with 21 bases between them.

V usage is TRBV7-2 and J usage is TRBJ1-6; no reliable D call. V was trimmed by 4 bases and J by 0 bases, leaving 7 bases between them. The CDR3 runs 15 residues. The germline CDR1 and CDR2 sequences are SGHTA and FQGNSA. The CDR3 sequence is CASSWDSSYNSPLHF. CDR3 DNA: TGTGCCAGCAGCTGGGATAGCTCCTATAATTCACCCCTCCACTTT.